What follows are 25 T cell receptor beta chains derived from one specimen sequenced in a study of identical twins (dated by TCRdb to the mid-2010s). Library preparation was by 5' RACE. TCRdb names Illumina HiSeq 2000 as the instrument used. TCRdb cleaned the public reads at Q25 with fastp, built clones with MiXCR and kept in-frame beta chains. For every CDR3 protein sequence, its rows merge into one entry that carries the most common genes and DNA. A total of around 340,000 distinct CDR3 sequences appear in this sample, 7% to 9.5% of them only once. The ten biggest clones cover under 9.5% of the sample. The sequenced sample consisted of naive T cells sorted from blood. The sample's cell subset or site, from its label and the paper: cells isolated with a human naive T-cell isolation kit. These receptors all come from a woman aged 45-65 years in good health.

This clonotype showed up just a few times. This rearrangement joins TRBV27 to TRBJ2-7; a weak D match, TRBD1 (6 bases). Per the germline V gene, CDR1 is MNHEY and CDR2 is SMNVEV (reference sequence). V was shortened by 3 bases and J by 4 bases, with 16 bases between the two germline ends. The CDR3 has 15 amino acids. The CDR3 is CASSFRTALAYEQYF. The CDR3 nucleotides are TGTGCCAGCAGTTTCCGGACAGCACTGGCGTACGAGCAGTACTTC.

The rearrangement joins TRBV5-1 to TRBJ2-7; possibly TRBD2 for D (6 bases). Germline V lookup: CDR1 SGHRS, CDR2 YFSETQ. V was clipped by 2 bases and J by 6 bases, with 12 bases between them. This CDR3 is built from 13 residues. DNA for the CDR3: TGCGCCAGCAGCTTTGGATGGGGAGGCGAGCAGTACGTC. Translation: CASSFGWGGEQYV.

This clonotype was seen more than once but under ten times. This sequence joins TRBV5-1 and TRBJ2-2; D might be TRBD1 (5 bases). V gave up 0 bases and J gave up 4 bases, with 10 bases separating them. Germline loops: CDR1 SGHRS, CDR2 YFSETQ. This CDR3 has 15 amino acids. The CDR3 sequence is CASSLDWGSTGELFF. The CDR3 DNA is TGCGCCAGCAGCTTGGATTGGGGCAGCACCGGGGAGCTGTTTTTT.

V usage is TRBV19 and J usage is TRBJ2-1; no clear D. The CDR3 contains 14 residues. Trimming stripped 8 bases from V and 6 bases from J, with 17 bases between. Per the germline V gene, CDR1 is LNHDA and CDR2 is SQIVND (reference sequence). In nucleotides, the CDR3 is TGTGCCAGTTCCCCCCAAAATCTTCTCAATGAGCAGTTCTTC. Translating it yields CASSPQNLLNEQFF.

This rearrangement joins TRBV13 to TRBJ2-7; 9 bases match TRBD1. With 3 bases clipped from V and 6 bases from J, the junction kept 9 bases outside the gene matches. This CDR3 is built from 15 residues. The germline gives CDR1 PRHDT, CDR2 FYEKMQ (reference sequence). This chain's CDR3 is CASSFEGQGVGEQYF. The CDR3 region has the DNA TGTGCCAGCAGCTTTGAGGGACAGGGTGTCGGCGAGCAGTACTTC. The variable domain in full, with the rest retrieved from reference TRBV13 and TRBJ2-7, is AAGVIQSPRHLIKEKRETATLKCYPIPRHDTVYWYQQGPGQDPQFLISFYEKMQSDKGSIPDRFSAQQFSDYHSELNMSSLELGDSALYFCASSFEGQGVGEQYFGPGTRLTVT.

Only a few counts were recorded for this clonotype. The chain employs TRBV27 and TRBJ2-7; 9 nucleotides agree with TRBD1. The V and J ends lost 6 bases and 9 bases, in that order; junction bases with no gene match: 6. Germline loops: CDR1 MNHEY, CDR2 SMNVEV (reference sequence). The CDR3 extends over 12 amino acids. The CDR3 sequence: CASRNRGLVQYF. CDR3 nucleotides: TGTGCCAGCAGGAACAGGGGGCTTGTGCAGTACTTC.

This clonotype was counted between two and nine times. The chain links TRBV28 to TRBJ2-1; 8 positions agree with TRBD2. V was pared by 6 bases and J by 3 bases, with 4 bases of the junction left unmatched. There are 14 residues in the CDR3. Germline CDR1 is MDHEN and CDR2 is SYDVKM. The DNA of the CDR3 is TGTGCCAGCAGCCCAGCGGGAGACTACAATGAGCAGTTCTTC. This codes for CASSPAGDYNEQFF.

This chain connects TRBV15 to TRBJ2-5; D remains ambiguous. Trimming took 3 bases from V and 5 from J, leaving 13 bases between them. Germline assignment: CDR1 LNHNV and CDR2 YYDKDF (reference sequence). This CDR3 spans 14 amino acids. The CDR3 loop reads CATSSRIFGETQYF. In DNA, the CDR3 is TGTGCCACCAGCAGCAGGATCTTTGGGGAGACCCAGTACTTC.

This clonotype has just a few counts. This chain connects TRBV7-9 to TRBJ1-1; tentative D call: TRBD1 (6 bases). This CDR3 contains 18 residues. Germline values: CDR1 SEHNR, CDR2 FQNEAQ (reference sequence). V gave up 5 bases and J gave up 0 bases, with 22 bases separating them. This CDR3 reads CASSPTATGQIMNTEAFF. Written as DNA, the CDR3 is TGTGCCAGCAGCCCTACGGCCACGGGACAAATAATGAACACTGAAGCTTTCTTT.

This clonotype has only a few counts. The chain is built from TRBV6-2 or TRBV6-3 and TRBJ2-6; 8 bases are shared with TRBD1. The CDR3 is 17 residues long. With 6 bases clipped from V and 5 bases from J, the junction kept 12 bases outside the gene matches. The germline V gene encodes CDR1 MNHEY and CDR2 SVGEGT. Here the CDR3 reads CASSQNGQGAWANVLTF. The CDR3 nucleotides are TGTGCCAGCAGCCAGAACGGACAGGGCGCGTGGGCCAACGTCCTGACTTTC.

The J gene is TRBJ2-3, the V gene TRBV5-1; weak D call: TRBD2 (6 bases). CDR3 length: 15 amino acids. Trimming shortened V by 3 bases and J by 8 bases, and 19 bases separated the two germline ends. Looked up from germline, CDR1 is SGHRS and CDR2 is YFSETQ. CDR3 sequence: CASSSREIYVGTQYF. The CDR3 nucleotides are TGCGCCAGCAGCTCCCGGGAGATCTATGTAGGTACGCAGTATTTT.

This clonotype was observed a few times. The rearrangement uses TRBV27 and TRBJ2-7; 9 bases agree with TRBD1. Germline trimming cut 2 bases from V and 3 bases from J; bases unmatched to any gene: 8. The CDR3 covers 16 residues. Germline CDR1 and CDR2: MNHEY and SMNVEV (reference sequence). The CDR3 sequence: CASSLRGTGFDYEQYF. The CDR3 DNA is TGTGCCAGCAGTTTAAGAGGGACAGGGTTCGACTACGAGCAGTACTTC.

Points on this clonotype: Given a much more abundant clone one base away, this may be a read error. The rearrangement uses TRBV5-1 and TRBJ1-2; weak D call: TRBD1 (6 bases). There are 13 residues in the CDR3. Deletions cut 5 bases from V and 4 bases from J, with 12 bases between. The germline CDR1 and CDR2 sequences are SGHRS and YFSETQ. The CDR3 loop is CASRSDRSYGYTF. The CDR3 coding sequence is TGCGCCAGCAGATCGGACAGAAGCTATGGCTACACCTTC.

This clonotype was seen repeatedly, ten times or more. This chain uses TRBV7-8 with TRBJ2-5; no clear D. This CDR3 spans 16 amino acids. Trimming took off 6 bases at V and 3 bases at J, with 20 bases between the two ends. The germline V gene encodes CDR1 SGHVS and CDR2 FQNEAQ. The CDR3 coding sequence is TGTGCCAGCAGGACTGGAAGGGCCGTAAGAGAAGAGACCCAGTACTTC. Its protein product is CASRTGRAVREETQYF.

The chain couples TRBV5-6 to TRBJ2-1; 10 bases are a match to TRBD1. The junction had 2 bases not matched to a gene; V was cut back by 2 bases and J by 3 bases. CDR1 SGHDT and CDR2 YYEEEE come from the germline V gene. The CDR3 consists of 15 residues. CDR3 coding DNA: TGTGCCAGCAGCTTCCGGGACAGGGGCTACAATGAGCAGTTCTTC. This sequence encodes CASSFRDRGYNEQFF.

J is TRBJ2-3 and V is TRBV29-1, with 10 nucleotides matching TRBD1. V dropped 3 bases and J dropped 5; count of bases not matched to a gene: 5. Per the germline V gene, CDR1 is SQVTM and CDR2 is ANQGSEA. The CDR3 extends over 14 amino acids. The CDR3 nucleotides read TGCAGCGTTGAGGGGACAGGGGCGGTAGATACGCAGTATTTT. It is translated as CSVEGTGAVDTQYF.

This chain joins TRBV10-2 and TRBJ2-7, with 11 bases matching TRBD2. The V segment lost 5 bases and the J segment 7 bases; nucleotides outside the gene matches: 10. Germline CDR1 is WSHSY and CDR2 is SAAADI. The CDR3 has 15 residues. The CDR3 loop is CASSIAGGPLVEQYF. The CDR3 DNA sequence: TGCGCCAGCAGTATAGCGGGAGGGCCATTAGTTGAGCAGTACTTC.

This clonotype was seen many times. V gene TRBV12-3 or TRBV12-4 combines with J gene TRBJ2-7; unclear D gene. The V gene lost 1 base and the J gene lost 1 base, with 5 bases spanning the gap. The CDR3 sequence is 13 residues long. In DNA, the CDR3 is TGTGCCAGCAGTTTAGTAGTATCCTACGAGCAGTACTTC. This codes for CASSLVVSYEQYF.

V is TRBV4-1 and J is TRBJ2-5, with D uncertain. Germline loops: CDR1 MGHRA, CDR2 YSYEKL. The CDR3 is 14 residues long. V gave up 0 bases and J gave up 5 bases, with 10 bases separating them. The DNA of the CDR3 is TGCGCCAGCAGCCAAGAATCTTCGTTGGAGACCCAGTACTTC. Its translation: CASSQESSLETQYF.

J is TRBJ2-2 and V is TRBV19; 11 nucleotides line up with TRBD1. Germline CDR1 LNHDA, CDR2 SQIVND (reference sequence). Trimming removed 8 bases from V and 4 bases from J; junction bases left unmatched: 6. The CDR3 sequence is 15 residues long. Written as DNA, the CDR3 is TGTGCCAGTGTGTCCGGGACAGGGGGCACCGGGGAGCTGTTTTTT. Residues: CASVSGTGGTGELFF.

The CDR3 sequence: CASLRDTQETQYF. The CDR3 DNA follows: TGTGCTAGTCTCCGGGACACACAAGAGACCCAGTACTTC. The V gene is TRBV12-5, the J gene TRBJ2-5; D is perhaps TRBD1 (6 bases). The CDR3 is 13 residues long. The V gene's germline CDR1 is LGHNT and CDR2 FRNRAP. V was trimmed by 8 bases and J by 2 bases, leaving 12 bases between them.

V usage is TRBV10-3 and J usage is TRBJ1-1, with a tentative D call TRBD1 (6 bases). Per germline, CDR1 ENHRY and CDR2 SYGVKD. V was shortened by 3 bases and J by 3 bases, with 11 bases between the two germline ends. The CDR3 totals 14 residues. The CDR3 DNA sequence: TGTGCCATCAGTGATACAGGGTGGGACACTGAAGCTTTCTTT. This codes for CAISDTGWDTEAFF.

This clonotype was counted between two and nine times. CDR3 amino acids: CASSAIGYTQYF. CDR3 bases: TGTGCCAGCAGCGCAATAGGATATACGCAGTATTTT. The V call is TRBV28, the J call TRBJ2-3; D is unresolved. The CDR3 is 12 amino acids. The V end was cut by 6 bases, the J end by 7 bases, with 11 bases between. CDR1 MDHEN and CDR2 SYDVKM come from the germline V gene.

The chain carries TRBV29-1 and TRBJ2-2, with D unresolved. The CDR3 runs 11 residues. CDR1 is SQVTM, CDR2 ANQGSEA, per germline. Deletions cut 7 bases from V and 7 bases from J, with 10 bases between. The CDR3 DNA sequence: TGCAGCGCTGTTGTGGGCGGGGAGCTGTTTTTT. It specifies CSAVVGGELFF.

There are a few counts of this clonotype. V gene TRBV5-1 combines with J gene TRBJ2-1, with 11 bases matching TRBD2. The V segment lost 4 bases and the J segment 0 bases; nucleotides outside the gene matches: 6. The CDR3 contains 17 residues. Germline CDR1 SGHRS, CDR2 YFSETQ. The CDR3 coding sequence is TGCGCCAGCAGCCCTGGGACTAGCGGACCCTCCTACAATGAGCAGTTCTTC. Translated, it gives CASSPGTSGPSYNEQFF.